The present TCR beta chain was sequenced within a study of beta chain features in type 1 diabetes (dated by TCRdb to 2016 to 2019). With regard to the full study: Patients and healthy donors did not differ in mean age, gender distribution, total cell number or subset yield. A total of around 110,000,000 sorted cells were examined across all samples, and RNA yield correlated strongly with the number of cells per subset. Regulatory and stem cell-like memory subsets were isolated from only 8 patients and roughly eight healthy donors, whereas naive and central memory subsets came from all 30 or so donors. The study compared TCRB repertoires of sorted circulating CD4+ T cell subsets between recently diagnosed type 1 diabetes patients and matched healthy donors.

From the germline V gene (reference sequence), CDR1 is LNHNV and CDR2 is YYDKDF. The CDR3 sequence holds 17 residues, the cysteine and phenylalanine included. Solely the CDR3 DNA is kept, with 51 bases framed from the first base. V is pared back by 3 bases and J by 4 bases, with 21 bases lying between the germline termini. Beyond this particular receptor, the publication reports: HLA sub-analyses involved small numbers of individuals, so any influence of HLA type on TCRB rearrangement remained unresolved. Patients with type 1 diabetes made fewer insertions and deleted more nucleotides at VDJ recombination sites, implying thymic rearrangement abnormalities. The naive, central memory and regulatory TCRB repertoires appeared to resemble one another more closely among patients than among healthy donors. A moderate but significant shortening of TCRB CDR3 length was observed in type 1 diabetes patients in all four CD4+ subsets. Sequencing cDNA rather than genomic DNA could over-represent highly expressing activated cells, although activation and CD3 levels did not differ between groups. Shorter templates might be favored by PCR, yet because patient and control samples were amplified and corrected together, any such skew would affect both groups equally.

As concerns this clone: The antigen it binds to is not known. No much larger clonotype is one base removed from it; base qualities were not supplied.

All of the isolated RNA was reverse transcribed with the High Capacity cDNA Reverse Transcription Kit, so expressed TCRB transcripts were sequenced. Naive, central memory and regulatory T cell samples underwent deep immunoSEQ sequencing, averaging about 3.3 million total reads per sample. Sorted cells were lysed in RLT buffer and RNA was extracted with DNase-treated RNeasy Micro or Mini kits, depending on cell number. Each cell subset was processed on its own to prevent cross-contamination, while patient and healthy donor samples were processed together. The immunoSEQ multiplex PCR was used to amplify TCRB sequences from cDNA, yielding 87-bp fragments that span the CDR3 region. Sequencing of the amplicons was done on the Illumina HiSeq platform. As for the authors' bioinformatics: Synthetic template baselines were used to correct PCR bias computationally, reads within Hamming distance 2 were collapsed, and singletons that could not be merged were discarded. Reads were aligned against IMGT to assign V, D and J genes, CDR3 length and insertions or deletions at six rearrangement sites. Within each subset, clonotype counts were normalized to sorted cell number, and only after that were true diversity and Gini coefficients computed with the tcR R package. The overlap coefficient, calculated on TCRB nucleotide sequences, was used to measure repertoire sharing. Out-of-frame TCRB sequences from naive cells were analyzed to stand in for the pre-selection repertoire. Drawn from immuneACCESS, this table holds only the in-frame rearrangements with V and J called that TCRdb kept. Clones are partly lost; checked studies trace under half to an unresolved V gene and leave the rest unexplained. V and J calls and clone size follow that table, whereas D and trimming were derived from the DNA. The sample table shows 300,000 or so clones, and roughly 14% are seen once. The ten most abundant clones make up roughly 0.015% of the sample.

A single peripheral blood draw of about 116 mL on average was collected from each donor into heparinised tubes. A BD FACSAria II was used to sort naive, central memory, regulatory and stem cell-like memory CD4+ T cells with a panel that included CD45RO, CCR7, CD25, CD127, CD95 and CD27. Purity was above 98% for every sorted population. PBMCs were isolated right away by Lymphoprep density gradient centrifugation and were stained directly, without culture. To minimize batch effects, samples were stained and sorted in pairs, one healthy donor with one patient per experiment. The rearrangement joined TRBV15 to TRBJ1-1; the D gene is possibly TRBD1, with 5 bases matching. The TCR comes from a woman aged 18-35 years with type 1 diabetes. Sequenced input: naive CD4+ T cells from blood. According to the study, the label for this sample's cell subset or site signals: true naive CD4+ T cells. The nucleotide sequence reads as follows: TGTGCCACCAGCAGCCAACCCCGGCAGGGATTTCTCACTGAAGCTTTCTTT. This sequence encodes CATSSQPRQGFLTEAFF.